This T cell receptor beta chain was sequenced in a study of shared clonotypes between healthy human individuals (dated by TCRdb to the early 2020s). For the study in its entirety: Three men and a couple of women, aged 18 to 49 years, made up the cohort. Different laboratories and diverse techniques were used to prepare libraries and sequence TCR repertoires, to increase sequencing depth and limit assay-specific biases. Between about 0.9 and 8.9 billion PBMCs per donor were obtained by leukapheresis. To estimate repertoire size and how much clonotype sharing occurs between individuals, the study deeply sequenced the blood TCR repertoires of five healthy adults. For each donor, CD4 naive and CD4 memory were each run on three plates, CD8 naive on two plates, and CD8 memory on one plate.

Details on this clone: Its antigen remains undetermined. Base qualities are missing; no much larger clone stands one base away.

Reading from cysteine to phenylalanine, the CDR3 counts 15 amino acids. The sequence is cut down to CDR3 DNA, 45 bases in frame from base 1. V lost 4 bases and J lost 7 bases; the stretch between them is 20 bases long. Taken from the germline V gene, the CDR1 and CDR2 loops are SQVTM and ANQGSEA. Using the deep immunoSEQ assay, TCR CDR3 regions were amplified from genomic DNA by multiplex PCR. Extracted genomic DNA from each cell subset was distributed evenly across all wells of several immunoSEQ 96-well plates, and each plate was treated as a replicate. Each replicate PCR for sorted subsets received around 200 ng genomic DNA, equal to roughly 30,000 T cell genomes. The purified libraries were quantified using a Qubit 3.0 fluorometer, sized with a Bioanalyzer 2100, and then quantified again using the KAPA Library Quantification kit. Each immunoSEQ 96-well plate was sequenced on its own single-read 150-cycle Illumina NextSeq 550 flow cell. The study's own analysis went as follows. Because the immunoSEQ output included only junctional sequences and no quality scores, the filtering could not be the same as the filtering used for full-length reads. Sequences were annotated with PyIR, a Python wrapper for IgBLAST v1.9, using IMGT germline references to assign V/J genes and CDR3. Reads with weak V/J assignments (E-value above 1e-6), missing CDR3, stop codons, out-of-frame junctions, or ambiguous translated residues were removed. A V3J clonotype was defined by an identical inferred V gene, J gene, and CDR3 amino acid sequence. Percentage overlap between repertoires was computed as shared unique clonotypes divided by the size of the smaller repertoire. Richness of each repertoire was evaluated using RTK rarefaction, the Chao1 estimator, and Recon v2.1 estimates of unobserved clonotypes. Generation probabilities for all TCRbeta clonotypes obtained by the gDNA method from a few donors were computed using OLGA. Here the immuneACCESS table is served through TCRdb, limited to in-frame sequences with V and J called. Missing clones are a known gap in these copies; in checked studies unresolved V genes cover under half, and the rest lacks a known reason. V and J calls and clone size are as listed in that table; D and trimming were resolved from the DNA. In this sample the table shows hundreds of thousands of clones, under 80% of which occur a single time. The leading ten clones occupy about 9.3% of the sample.

The donors were healthy, HIV-negative adults with no recently reported acute infections or vaccinations. Only Caucasian adults living in Nashville, Tennessee, USA were represented among the donors. CD4+ T cells were enriched by magnetic negative selection, after which naive cells were positively selected on CD45RA and the negative fraction was taken as the memory subset. After blood collection by leukapheresis, PBMCs were isolated using Ficoll-Histopaque density gradient centrifugation and then cryopreserved in the vapor phase of liquid nitrogen. Analytical flow cytometry was used to check the purity and quantity of every magnetically sorted T cell population. Genomic DNA was isolated from each sorted fraction and quantified by UV absorbance on a Nanodrop 2000c. What the study reported, not specific to this receptor: Pairwise subsampling indicated that sequencing depth was expected to affect the degree of clonotype sharing among donors. The genetic and exposure-history diversity represented was limited by the small number of donors. Sharing across a few donors was observed for approximately 5% of naive CD4, 3.5% of naive CD8, about 2.5% of memory CD4, and about 0.38% of memory CD8 clonotypes. Sampling was restricted to blood, and TCR repertoires in tissues likely differ from the TCR repertoires found in blood. Compared with non-shared clonotypes, clonotypes shared by all four sorted-subset donors had higher generation probabilities. Even with the large sequencing depth, rarefaction of the sorted-subset datasets indicated that sequencing was incomplete. Estimated clonotype richness was generally larger for naive than for memory subsets.

This TCR derives from a man between 25 and 39 years old in good health. In this chain, TRBV29-1 is recombined with TRBJ2-1, with the D call perhaps TRBD1 or TRBD2, each one matching 5 bases. Sequenced material: memory CD4+ T cells sorted from blood. Per the publication, the cell subset or site label means: CD45RA-negative fraction. In nucleotides, the sequence is TGCAGCGTTGGACCGGGTTGGGGGATGGGGAATGAGCAGTTCTTC. The encoded protein is CSVGPGWGMGNEQFF.